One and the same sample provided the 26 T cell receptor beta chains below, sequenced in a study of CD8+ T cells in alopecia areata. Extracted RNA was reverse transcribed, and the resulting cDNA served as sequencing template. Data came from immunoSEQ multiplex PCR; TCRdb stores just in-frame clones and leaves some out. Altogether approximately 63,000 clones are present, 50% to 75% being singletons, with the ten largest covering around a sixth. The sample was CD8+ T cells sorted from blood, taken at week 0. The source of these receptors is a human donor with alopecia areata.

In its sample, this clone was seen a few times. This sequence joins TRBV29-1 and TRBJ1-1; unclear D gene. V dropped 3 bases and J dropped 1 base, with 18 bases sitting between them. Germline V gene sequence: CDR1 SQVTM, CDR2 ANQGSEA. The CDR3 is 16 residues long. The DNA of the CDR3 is TGCAGCGTTGACCCGCGGACCTACGAATGGAACACTGAAGCTTTCTTT. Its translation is CSVDPRTYEWNTEAFF.

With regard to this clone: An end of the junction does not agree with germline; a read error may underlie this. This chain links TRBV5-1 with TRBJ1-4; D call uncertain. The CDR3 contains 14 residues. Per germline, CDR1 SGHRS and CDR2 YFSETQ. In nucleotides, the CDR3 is TGCGCCAGCGGCTTGGCGGGCGACAATGAAAAACTGTTTTTT. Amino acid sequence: CASGLAGDNEKLFF.

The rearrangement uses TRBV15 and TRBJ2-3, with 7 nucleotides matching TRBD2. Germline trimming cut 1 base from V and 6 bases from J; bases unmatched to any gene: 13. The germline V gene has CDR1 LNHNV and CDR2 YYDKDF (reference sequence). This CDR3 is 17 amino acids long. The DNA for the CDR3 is TGTGCCACCAGCAGAGCCTCAGCGGGACCGCCCATGGATACGCAGTATTTT. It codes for CATSRASAGPPMDTQYF.

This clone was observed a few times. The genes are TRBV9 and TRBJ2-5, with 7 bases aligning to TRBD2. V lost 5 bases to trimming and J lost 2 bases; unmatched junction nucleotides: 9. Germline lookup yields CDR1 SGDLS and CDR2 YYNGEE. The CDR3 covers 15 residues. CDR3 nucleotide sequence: TGTGCCAGCAGTCTGAGCGGGGTATCACAAGAGACCCAGTACTTC. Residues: CASSLSGVSQETQYF.

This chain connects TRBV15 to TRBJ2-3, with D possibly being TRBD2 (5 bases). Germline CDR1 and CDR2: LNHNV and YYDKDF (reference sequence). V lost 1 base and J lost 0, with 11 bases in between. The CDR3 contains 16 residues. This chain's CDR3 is CATSRGPGVSTDTQYF. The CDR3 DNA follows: TGTGCCACCAGCAGAGGACCCGGGGTTAGCACAGATACGCAGTATTTT.

CDR3 sequence: CASSRPGGVTHGYTF. For the CDR3, the DNA is TGTGCCAGCAGTCGACCCGGGGGGGTCACCCATGGCTACACCTTC. The V gene is TRBV9, the J gene TRBJ1-2; possibly TRBD1 for D (5 bases). The CDR3 consists of 15 residues. CDR1 is SGDLS and CDR2 is YYNGEE in the germline V gene. V gave up 5 bases and J gave up 6 bases, with 20 bases separating them.

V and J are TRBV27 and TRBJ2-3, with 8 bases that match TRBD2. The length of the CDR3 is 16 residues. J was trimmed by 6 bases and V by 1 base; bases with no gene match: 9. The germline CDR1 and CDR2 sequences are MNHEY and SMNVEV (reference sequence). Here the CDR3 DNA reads TGTGCCAGCAGTTTATTGGGACTAGGTGAAGAGGATACGCAGTATTTT. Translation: CASSLLGLGEEDTQYF.

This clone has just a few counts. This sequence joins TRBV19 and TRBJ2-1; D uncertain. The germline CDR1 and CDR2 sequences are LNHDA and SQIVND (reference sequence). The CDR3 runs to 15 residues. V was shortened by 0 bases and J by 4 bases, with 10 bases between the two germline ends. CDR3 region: CASSIDLSWYNEQFF. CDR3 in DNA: TGTGCCAGTAGTATAGATCTCAGTTGGTACAATGAGCAGTTCTTC. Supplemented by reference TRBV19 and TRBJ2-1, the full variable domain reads DGGITQSPKYLFRKEGQNVTLSCEQNLNHDAMYWYRQDPGQGLRLIYYSQIVNDFQKGDIAEGYSVSREKKESFPLTVTSAQKNPTAFYLCASSIDLSWYNEQFFGPGTRLTVL.

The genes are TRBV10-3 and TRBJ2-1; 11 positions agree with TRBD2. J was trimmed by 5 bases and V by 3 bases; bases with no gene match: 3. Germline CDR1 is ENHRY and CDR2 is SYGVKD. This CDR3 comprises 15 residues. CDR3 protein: CAISDGTSGNNEQFF. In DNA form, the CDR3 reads TGTGCCATCAGTGATGGGACTAGCGGAAACAATGAGCAGTTCTTC.

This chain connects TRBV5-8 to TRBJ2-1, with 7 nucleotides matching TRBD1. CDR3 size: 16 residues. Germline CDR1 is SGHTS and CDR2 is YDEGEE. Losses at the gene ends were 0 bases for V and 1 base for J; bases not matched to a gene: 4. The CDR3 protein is CASSLATGLSYNEQFF. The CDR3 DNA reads TGTGCCAGCAGCTTGGCGACAGGGTTGTCCTACAATGAGCAGTTCTTC.

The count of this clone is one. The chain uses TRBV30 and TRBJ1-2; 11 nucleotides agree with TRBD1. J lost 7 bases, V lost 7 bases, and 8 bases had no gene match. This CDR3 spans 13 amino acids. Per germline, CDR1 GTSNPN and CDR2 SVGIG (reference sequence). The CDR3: CAFSPGTGGGYTF. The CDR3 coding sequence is TGTGCCTTTTCCCCCGGGACAGGGGGTGGCTACACCTTC.

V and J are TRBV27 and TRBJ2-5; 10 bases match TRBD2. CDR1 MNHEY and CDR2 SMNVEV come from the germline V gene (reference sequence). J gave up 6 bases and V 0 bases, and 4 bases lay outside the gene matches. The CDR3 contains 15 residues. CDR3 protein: CASSLSPSGGQTQYF. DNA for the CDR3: TGTGCCAGCAGTTTATCGCCTAGCGGGGGCCAGACCCAGTACTTC.

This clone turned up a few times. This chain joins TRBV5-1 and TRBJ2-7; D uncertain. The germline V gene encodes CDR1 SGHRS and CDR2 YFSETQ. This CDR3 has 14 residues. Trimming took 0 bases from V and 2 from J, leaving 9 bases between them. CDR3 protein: CASSLAGSTYEQYF. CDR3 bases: TGCGCCAGCAGCTTGGCTGGCAGCACCTACGAGCAGTACTTC.

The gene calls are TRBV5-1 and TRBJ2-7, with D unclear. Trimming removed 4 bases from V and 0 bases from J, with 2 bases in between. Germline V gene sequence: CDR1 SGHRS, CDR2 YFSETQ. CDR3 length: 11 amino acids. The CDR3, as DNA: TGCGCCAGCAGCATCTCCTACGAGCAGTACTTC. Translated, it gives CASSISYEQYF.

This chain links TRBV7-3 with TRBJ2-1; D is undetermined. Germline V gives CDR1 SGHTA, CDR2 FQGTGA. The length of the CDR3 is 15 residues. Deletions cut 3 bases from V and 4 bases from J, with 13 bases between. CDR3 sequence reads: CASSFSLSTYNEQFF. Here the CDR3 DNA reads TGTGCCAGCAGCTTTTCTCTTAGCACATACAATGAGCAGTTCTTC.

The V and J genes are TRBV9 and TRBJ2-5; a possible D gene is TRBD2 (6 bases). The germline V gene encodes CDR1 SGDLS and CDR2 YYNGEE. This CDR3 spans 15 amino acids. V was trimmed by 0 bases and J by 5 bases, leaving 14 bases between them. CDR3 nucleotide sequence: TGTGCCAGCAGCGTAGTCGGGACTCACGGGGAGACCCAGTACTTC. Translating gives CASSVVGTHGETQYF.

CDR3 residues: CASSLSGGYNEQFF. CDR3 bases: TGTGCCAGCAGCTTATCAGGGGGGTACAATGAGCAGTTCTTC. This rearrangement joins TRBV7-9 to TRBJ2-1, with a weak D call TRBD1 (7 bases). This CDR3 is 14 amino acids long. Trimming removed 2 bases from V and 4 bases from J, with 9 bases in between. CDR1 and CDR2 from the germline V gene are SEHNR and FQNEAQ (reference sequence).

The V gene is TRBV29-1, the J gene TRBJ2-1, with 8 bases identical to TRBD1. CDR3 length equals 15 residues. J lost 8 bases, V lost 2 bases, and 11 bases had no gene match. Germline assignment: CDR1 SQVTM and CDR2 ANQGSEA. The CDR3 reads CSVESDRTGYYEQFF. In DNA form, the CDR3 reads TGCAGCGTTGAATCTGACCGGACAGGGTACTATGAGCAGTTCTTC.

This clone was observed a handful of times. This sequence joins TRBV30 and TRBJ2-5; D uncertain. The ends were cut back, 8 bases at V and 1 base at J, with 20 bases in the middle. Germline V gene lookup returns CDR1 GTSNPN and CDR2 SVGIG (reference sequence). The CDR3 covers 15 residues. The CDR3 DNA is TGTGCCGGGCCCCGTGACCAGTCTGGCCAAGAGACCCAGTACTTC. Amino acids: CAGPRDQSGQETQYF. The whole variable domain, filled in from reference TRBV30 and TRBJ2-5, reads SQTIHQWPATLVQPVGSPLSLECTVEGTSNPNLYWYRQAAGRGLQLLFYSVGIGQISSEVPQNLSASRPQDRQFILSSKKLLLSDSGFYLCAGPRDQSGQETQYFGPGTRLLVL.

CDR3: CAWSVTGFTDTQYF. As DNA, the CDR3 is TGTGCCTGGAGTGTAACGGGTTTCACAGATACGCAGTATTTT. This chain links TRBV30 with TRBJ2-3; D is unclear. The length of the CDR3 is 14 residues. Germline V gene data show CDR1 as GTSNPN and CDR2 as SVGIG (reference sequence). V dropped 0 bases and J dropped 2 bases, with 9 bases sitting between them.

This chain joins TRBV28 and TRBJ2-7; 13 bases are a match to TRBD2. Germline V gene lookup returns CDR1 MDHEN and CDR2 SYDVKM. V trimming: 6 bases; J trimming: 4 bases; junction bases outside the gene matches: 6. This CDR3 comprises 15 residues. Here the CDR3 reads CASSPGLAGAYEQYF. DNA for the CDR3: TGTGCCAGCAGCCCCGGACTAGCGGGAGCGTACGAGCAGTACTTC.

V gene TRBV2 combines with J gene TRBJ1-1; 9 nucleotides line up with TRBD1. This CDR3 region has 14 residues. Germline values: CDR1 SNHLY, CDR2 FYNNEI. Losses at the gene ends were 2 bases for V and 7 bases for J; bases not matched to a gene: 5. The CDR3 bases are TGTGCCAGCAGTGAAACAGGGGGCGGTGGTGAAGCTTTCTTT. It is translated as CASSETGGGGEAFF.

The DNA for the CDR3 is TGTGCCAGCAGTTTACGCTCAAACTCCCCGGGACTAGGGGTATACAATGAGCAGTTCTTC. Residues: CASSLRSNSPGLGVYNEQFF. The chain couples TRBV27 to TRBJ2-1; 8 bases line up with TRBD2. The CDR3 has 20 amino acids. V gave up 2 bases and J gave up 4 bases; unmatched junction bases: 19. Germline CDR1 is MNHEY and CDR2 is SMNVEV (reference sequence).

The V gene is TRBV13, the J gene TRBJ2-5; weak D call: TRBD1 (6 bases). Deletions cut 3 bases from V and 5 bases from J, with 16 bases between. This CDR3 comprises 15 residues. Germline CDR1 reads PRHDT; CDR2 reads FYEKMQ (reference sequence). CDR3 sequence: CASSFGGQIIETQYF. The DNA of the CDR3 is TGTGCCAGCAGCTTTGGCGGACAGATTATTGAGACCCAGTACTTC.

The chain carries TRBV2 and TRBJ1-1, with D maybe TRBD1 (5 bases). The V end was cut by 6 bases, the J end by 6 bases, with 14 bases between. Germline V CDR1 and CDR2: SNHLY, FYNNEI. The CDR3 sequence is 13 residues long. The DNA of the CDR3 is TGTGCCAGCAGGGACATGTTAGGCGCTGAAGCTTTCTTT. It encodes CASRDMLGAEAFF.

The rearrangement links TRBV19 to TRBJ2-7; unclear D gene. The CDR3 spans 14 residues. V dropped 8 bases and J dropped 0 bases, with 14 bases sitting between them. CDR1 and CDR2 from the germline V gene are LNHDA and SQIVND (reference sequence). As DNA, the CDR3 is TGTGCCAGTGATTACGGCCCCAACTCCTACGAGCAGTACTTC. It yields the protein CASDYGPNSYEQYF.